This T cell receptor (beta chain) was obtained from a study of T cells in women clearing cervical HPV infection. About the study: Donors had HPV16-related CIN3 or worse; 2 had invasive cancer. Case blood was drawn when the lesion was first found; control blood after infection became undetectable. Cases' blood sampling followed lesion detection by median roughly 150 days (90 to 200).

As to this clone: The sequenced fragment ends 3 residues before the CDR3 boundary, so the rest is inferred from the germline J gene.

The table came from immunoSEQ multiplex PCR; TCRdb's copy has only in-frame clones and leaves some out. Its table records about 32,000 clones. All participants had a single incident cervical HPV16 infection, and prevalent HPV16 infections were excluded. The germline V gene encodes CDR1 GTSNPN and CDR2 SVGIG (reference sequence). V dropped 4 bases and J dropped 4; count of bases not matched to a gene: 3. CDR3 length: 14 residues. This sequence originates from a woman aged 18 to 75 with a cervical HPV16 infection that either progressed to CIN3+ or cleared (not recorded which). This rearrangement joins TRBV30 to TRBJ2-1, with 11 bases that match TRBD1. Material for sequencing was blood buffy coat. Here the CDR3 reads CAWIGTGGYNEQFF. The covered CDR3 bases are TGTGCCTGGATCGGGACAGGGGGGTACAATGAG.